Below, 9 T cell receptor beta chains from the same sample are listed, as sequenced in a study of T cell responses to AZD1222 COVID-19 vaccine. Sequencing used immunoSEQ multiplex PCR; TCRdb keeps in-frame clones, though not all of them. This table has some 150,000 clones, approximately 85% appearing once. This sample comprised peripheral blood, obtained on day 0 of AZD1222 vaccination. The receptors originated from an adult in good health.

The chain recombines TRBV7-9 with TRBJ2-1; TRBD2 might be the D (5 bases). The CDR3 contains 12 residues. V was shortened by 1 base and J by 8 bases, with 6 bases between the two germline ends. CDR1 SEHNR and CDR2 FQNEAQ come from the germline V gene (reference sequence). This CDR3 is CASSLVRDEQFF. The CDR3 nucleotides read TGTGCCAGCAGCTTAGTGAGGGATGAGCAGTTCTTC.

The chain joins TRBV7-9 to TRBJ1-1; D unclear. Germline V gene sequence: CDR1 SEHNR, CDR2 FQNEAQ (reference sequence). The CDR3 consists of 14 residues. Trimming shortened V by 0 bases and J by 4 bases, and 9 bases separated the two germline ends. CDR3 loop: CASSLAAGFTEAFF. CDR3 nucleotides: TGTGCCAGCAGCTTAGCGGCAGGCTTCACTGAAGCTTTCTTT.

The chain employs TRBV25-1 and TRBJ1-2; D gene uncertain. V was pared by 0 bases and J by 5 bases, with 16 bases between. The CDR3 length is 16 residues. The germline gives CDR1 MGHDK, CDR2 SYGVNS. DNA for the CDR3: TGTGCCAGCAGTGAATATATCACCCGGGAGAGGTATGGCTACACCTTC. It is translated as CASSEYITRERYGYTF.

The chain recombines TRBV7-8 with TRBJ1-4; no clear D gene. Germline CDR1 SGHVS, CDR2 FQNEAQ. Trimming pared 5 bases from V and 8 bases from J, leaving 12 bases between. This CDR3 has 13 residues. The CDR3, as DNA: TGTGCCAGCAGCCCCGACATGTGGGAAAAACTGTTTTTT. Translating gives CASSPDMWEKLFF.

The chain links TRBV28 to TRBJ1-3; D remains unclear. Germline V gives CDR1 MDHEN, CDR2 SYDVKM. The CDR3 has 14 residues. V lost 2 bases and J 1 base, leaving 6 bases between the germline ends. DNA for the CDR3: TGTGCCAGCAGTTTAGGGGTATCTGGAAACACCATATATTTT. Translation gives CASSLGVSGNTIYF.

As DNA, the CDR3 is TGTGCCAGCAGCTTAGACGCGGGCCCGGGGGAGTTCTTC. Translation: CASSLDAGPGEFF. The gene calls are TRBV7-9 and TRBJ2-1, with D maybe TRBD2 (6 bases). Looked up from germline, CDR1 is SEHNR and CDR2 is FQNEAQ (reference sequence). V lost 1 base, J lost 14 bases, and 15 bases lay in between. The CDR3 is made up of 13 amino acids. The full variable domain, rest sourced from reference TRBV7-9 and TRBJ2-1, is DTGVSQNPRHKITKRGQNVTFRCDPISEHNRLYWYRQTLGQGPEFLTYFQNEAQLEKSRLLSDRFSAERPKGSFSTLEIQRTEQGDSAMYLCASSLDAGPGEFFGPGTRLTVL.

The chain employs TRBV5-1 and TRBJ1-2; 9 nucleotides agree with TRBD1. This CDR3 comprises 13 residues. The junction had 4 bases not matched to a gene; V was cut back by 4 bases and J by 6 bases. Germline CDR1 reads SGHRS; CDR2 reads YFSETQ. CDR3 sequence: CASSTGQGDGYTF. The CDR3 DNA follows: TGCGCCAGCAGCACGGGACAGGGTGATGGCTACACCTTC.

This rearrangement joins TRBV12-5 to TRBJ2-1; D perhaps matches TRBD2 (8 bases). Between the trimmed V and J ends, which lost 7 bases and 1 base, there was a span of 14 bases. The length of the CDR3 is 15 residues. CDR1 is LGHNT and CDR2 is FRNRAP in the germline V gene. The CDR3 sequence is CASAVAGQSYNEQFF. CDR3 DNA sequence: TGTGCTAGTGCCGTAGCGGGACAGTCCTACAATGAGCAGTTCTTC.

The chain recombines TRBV7-8 with TRBJ1-3; TRBD1 might be the D (5 bases). The CDR3 totals 14 residues. V shed 5 bases and J shed 8 bases, with 16 bases lying between them. CDR1 is SGHVS, CDR2 FQNEAQ, per germline. This CDR3 is CASSPPGGWDTIYF. DNA of the CDR3: TGTGCCAGCAGCCCCCCGGGGGGTTGGGACACCATATATTTT.